This TCR beta chain is from a study of blood T cells in healthy people across ages. The study, taken as a whole, reports: The authors considered diversity estimates from one million T cells to be underestimates.

Germline CDR1 is SEHNR and CDR2 is FQNEAQ (reference sequence). J lost 2 bases, V lost 5 bases, and 10 bases had no gene match. The CDR3 consists of 16 residues. This clonotype was found a few times. The antigen is not known. Using a J-beta primer mix together with a sample-barcoded 5' primer, a second PCR was run for 7 to 11 cycles. TCRdb analysed the 5' RACE reads with MiXCR anew, one entry per CDR3 protein. In the table there are just under 550,000 distinct CDR3 sequences, less than 25% of which are singletons. These same data were also listed under a study on T cells of mothers and their children.

The chain is built from TRBV7-9 and TRBJ2-5; 8 bases agree with TRBD1. This receptor was obtained from a boy aged 10-17 years in good health. Sequencing was done on a sample of blood. CDR3 residues: CASSPPRTGSQETQYF. CDR3 DNA sequence: TGTGCCAGCAGCCCTCCACGGACAGGGAGTCAAGAGACCCAGTACTTC.